Included here is one T cell receptor (beta chain) sequence, with context. What it binds is not known. The entry originates in a study of OX40 agonist ivuxolimab in advanced cancers. Study-level background: Ivuxolimab, an agonist antibody against OX40 (CD134), was given to patients. Of the patients, three showed partial responses, one with hepatocellular carcinoma and two with cutaneous melanoma.

Peripheral blood came from all dose cohorts at three timepoints. General observations from the study: Some patients without response likewise showed low normalized clonal expansion.

Profiling relied on immunoSEQ multiplex PCR, and the TCRdb table lists in-frame clones only, not all of them. The table includes 70,000 to 90,000 clones, about 90% detected once. The V end lost 8 bases, the J end lost 5 bases, and 13 bases lay between the germline ends. CDR1 is SNHLY, CDR2 FYNNEI, per germline. The CDR3 sequence is 13 residues long. The receptor's source is an adult with an advanced solid tumor such as melanoma, head and neck, liver or kidney cancer. The chain couples TRBV2 to TRBJ2-1; D perhaps matches TRBD2 (6 bases). The sequenced sample was CD4+ or CD8+ T cells sorted from blood, obtained in a trial of the OX40 agonist ivuxolimab. The CDR3: CASLGAGDNEQFF. The CDR3 bases are TGTGCCAGCCTAGGAGCGGGTGACAATGAGCAGTTCTTC. The full variable domain, in which reference TRBV2 and TRBJ2-1 provide the parts outside the CDR3, is EPEVTQTPSHQVTQMGQEVILRCVPISNHLYFYWYRQILGQKVEFLVSFYNNEISEKSEIFDDQFSVERPDGSNFTLKIRSTKLEDSAMYFCASLGAGDNEQFFGPGTRLTVL.